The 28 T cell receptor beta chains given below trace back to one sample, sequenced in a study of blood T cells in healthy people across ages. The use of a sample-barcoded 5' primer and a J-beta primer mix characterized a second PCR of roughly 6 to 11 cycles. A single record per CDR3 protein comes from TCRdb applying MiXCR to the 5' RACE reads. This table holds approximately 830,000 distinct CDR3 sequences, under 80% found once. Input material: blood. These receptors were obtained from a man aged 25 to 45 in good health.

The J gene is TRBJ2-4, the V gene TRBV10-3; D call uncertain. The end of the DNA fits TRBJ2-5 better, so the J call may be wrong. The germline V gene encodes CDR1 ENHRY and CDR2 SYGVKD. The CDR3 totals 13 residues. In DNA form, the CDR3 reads TGTGCCATCAGTGAGGGAAGCCAAGAGACCCAGTACTTC. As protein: CAISEGSQETQYF.

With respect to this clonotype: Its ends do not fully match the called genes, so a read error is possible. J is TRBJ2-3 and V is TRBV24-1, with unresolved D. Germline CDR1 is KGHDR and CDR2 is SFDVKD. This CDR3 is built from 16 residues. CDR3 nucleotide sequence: TGTGCCACCAGTGACTGGCAGGAGAGTCCCACAGATACGCGGTATTTT. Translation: CATSDWQESPTDTRYF.

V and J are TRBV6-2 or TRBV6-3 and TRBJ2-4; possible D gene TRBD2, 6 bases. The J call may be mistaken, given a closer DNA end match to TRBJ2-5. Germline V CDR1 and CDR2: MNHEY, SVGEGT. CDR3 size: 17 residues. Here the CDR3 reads CASSYSRGAGSQETQYF. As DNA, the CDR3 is TGTGCCAGCAGTTACTCCCGCGGGGCAGGGAGCCAAGAGACCCAGTACTTC.

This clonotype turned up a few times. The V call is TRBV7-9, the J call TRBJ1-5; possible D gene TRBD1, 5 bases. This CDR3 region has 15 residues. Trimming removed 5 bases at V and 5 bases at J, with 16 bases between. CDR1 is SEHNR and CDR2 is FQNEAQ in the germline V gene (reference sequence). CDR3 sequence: CASSPTGHPDQPQHF. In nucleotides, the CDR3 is TGTGCCAGCAGCCCAACTGGACACCCGGATCAGCCCCAGCATTTT.

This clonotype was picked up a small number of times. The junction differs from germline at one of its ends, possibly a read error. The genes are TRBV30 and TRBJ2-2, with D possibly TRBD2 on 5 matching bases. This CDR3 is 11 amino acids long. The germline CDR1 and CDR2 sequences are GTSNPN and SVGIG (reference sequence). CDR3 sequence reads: CAGSVGGELFF. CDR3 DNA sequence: TGTGCCGGGAGTGTAGGAGGGGAGCTGTTTTTT.

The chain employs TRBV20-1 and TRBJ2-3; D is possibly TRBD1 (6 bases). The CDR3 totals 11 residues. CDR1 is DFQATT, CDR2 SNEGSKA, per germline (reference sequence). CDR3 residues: CGGKGTDTQYF. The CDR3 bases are TGCGGGGGCAAGGGAACAGATACGCAGTATTTT.

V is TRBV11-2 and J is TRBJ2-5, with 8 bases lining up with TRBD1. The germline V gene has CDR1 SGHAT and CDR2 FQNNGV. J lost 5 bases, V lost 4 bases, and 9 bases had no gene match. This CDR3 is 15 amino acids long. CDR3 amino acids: CASSSLWTGSETQYF. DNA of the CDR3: TGTGCCAGCAGCTCCCTATGGACAGGGTCGGAGACCCAGTACTTC.

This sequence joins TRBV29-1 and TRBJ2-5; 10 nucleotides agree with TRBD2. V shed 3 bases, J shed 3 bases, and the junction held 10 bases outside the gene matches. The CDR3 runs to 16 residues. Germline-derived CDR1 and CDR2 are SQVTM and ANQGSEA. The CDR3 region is CSVDRLAGEGEETQYF. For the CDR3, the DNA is TGCAGCGTTGATAGGCTAGCGGGAGAGGGGGAAGAGACCCAGTACTTC.

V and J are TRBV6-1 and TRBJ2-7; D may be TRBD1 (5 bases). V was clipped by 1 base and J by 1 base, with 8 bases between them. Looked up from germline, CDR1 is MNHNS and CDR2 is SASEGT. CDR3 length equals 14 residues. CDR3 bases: TGTGCCAGCAGTGAAGGGACATCTTCCTACGAGCAGTACTTC. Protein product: CASSEGTSSYEQYF.

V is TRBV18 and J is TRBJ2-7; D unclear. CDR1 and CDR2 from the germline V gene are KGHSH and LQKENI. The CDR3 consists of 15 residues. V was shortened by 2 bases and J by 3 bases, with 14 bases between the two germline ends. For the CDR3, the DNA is TGTGCCAGCTCACCAAGTCAGGACGCACTCTACGAGCAGTACTTC. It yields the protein CASSPSQDALYEQYF.

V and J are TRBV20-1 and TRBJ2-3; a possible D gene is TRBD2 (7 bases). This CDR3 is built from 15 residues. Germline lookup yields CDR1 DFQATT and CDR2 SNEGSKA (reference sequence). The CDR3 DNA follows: TGCAGCGCAGCCAGCGCGGGGGACACCACAGATACGCAGTATTTT. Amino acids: CSAASAGDTTDTQYF.

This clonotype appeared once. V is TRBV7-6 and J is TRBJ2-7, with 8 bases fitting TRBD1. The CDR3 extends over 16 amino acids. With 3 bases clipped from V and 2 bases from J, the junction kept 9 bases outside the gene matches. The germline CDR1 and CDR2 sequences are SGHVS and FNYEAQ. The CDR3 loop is CASSFAGQGTTYEQYF. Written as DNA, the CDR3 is TGTGCCAGCAGCTTCGCCGGACAGGGAACAACCTACGAGCAGTACTTC.

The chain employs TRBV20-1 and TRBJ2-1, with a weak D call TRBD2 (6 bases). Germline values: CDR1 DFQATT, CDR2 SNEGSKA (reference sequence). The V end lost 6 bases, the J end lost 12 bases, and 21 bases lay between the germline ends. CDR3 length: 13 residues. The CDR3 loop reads CSARGLSAWAQFF. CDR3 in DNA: TGCAGTGCCCGGGGACTCTCAGCTTGGGCGCAGTTCTTC.

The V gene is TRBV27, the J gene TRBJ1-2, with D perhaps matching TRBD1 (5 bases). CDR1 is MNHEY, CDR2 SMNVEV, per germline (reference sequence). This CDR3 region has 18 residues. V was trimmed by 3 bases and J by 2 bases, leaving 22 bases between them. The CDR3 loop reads CASSFSSGMKRMNYGYTF. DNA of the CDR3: TGTGCCAGCAGTTTCTCCTCAGGGATGAAAAGGATGAACTATGGCTACACCTTC.

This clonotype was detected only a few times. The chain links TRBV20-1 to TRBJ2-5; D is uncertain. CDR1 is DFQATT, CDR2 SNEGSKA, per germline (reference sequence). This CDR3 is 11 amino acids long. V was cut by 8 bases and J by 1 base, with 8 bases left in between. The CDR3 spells CSTQVQETQYF. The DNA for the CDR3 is TGCAGTACACAAGTCCAAGAGACCCAGTACTTC.

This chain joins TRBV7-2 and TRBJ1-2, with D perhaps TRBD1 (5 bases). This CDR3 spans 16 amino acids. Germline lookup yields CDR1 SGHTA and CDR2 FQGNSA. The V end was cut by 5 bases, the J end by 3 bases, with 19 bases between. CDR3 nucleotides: TGTGCCAGCAGCCCCCCCGGGGGACCCCCCTACTATGGCTACACCTTC. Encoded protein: CASSPPGGPPYYGYTF. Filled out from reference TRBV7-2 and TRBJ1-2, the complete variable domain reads GAGVSQSPSNKVTEKGKDVELRCDPISGHTALYWYRQSLGQGLEFLIYFQGNSAPDKSGLPSDRFSAERTGGSVSTLTIQRTQQEDSAVYLCASSPPGGPPYYGYTFGSGTRLTVV.

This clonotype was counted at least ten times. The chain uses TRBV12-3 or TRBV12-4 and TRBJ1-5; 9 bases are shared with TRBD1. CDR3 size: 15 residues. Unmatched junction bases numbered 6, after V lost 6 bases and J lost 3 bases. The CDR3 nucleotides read TGTGCCAGCAGAATTCGACAGGGGGACAATCAGCCCCAGCATTTT. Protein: CASRIRQGDNQPQHF.

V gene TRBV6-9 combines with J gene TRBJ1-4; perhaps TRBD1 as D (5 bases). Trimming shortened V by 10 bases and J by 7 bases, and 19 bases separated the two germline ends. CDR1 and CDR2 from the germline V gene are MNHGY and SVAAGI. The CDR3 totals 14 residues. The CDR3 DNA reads TGTGCCACCCTAAGTAGTGGGGGGGTTGAAAAACTGTTTTTT. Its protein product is CATLSSGGVEKLFF.

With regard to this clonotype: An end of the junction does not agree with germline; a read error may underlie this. The CDR3: CASAGTSGSYEQYF. The CDR3 nucleotides read TGTGCCAGCGCCGGCACTAGCGGGTCCTACGAGCAGTACTTT. The chain uses TRBV7-2 and TRBJ2-1; 9 positions match TRBD2. Germline V gives CDR1 SGHTA, CDR2 FQGNSA. The CDR3 contains 14 residues.

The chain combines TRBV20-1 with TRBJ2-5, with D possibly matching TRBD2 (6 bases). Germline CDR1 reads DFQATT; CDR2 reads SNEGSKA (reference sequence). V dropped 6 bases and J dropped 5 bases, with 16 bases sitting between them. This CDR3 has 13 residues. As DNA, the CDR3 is TGCAGTGCCGGGCGGGACGTAGGGGAGACCCAGTACTTC. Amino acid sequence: CSAGRDVGETQYF.

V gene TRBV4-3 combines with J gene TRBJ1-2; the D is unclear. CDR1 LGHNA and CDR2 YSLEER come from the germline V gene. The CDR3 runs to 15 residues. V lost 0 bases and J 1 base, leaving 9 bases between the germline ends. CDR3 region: CASSQDRQINYGYTF. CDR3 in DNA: TGCGCCAGCAGCCAAGATCGCCAGATTAACTATGGCTACACCTTC.

CDR3 bases: TGTGCCAGCAGTGAATTGTATCGGCAAACAAATGAAAAACTGTTTTTT. It codes for CASSELYRQTNEKLFF. This sequence joins TRBV6-1 and TRBJ1-4, with unresolved D. The ends were cut back, 2 bases at V and 5 bases at J, with 15 bases in the middle. This CDR3 is 16 amino acids long. Germline V gives CDR1 MNHNS, CDR2 SASEGT.

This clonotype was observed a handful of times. The CDR3 sequence: CSARQGVSTDTQYF. DNA of the CDR3: TGCAGTGCTAGACAGGGGGTTAGCACAGATACGCAGTATTTT. The chain uses TRBV20-1 and TRBJ2-3, with 7 bases fitting TRBD1. Germline V lookup: CDR1 DFQATT, CDR2 SNEGSKA (reference sequence). This CDR3 has 14 amino acids. Trimming cost V 2 bases and J 0 bases; bases outside gene matches: 2.

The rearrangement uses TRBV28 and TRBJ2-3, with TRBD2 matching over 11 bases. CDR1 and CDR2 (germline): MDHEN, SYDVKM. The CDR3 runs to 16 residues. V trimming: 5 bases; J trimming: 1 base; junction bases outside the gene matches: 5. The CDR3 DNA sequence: TGTGCCAGCAGTCGAGCGGGACTAGCGGGCACAGATACGCAGTATTTT. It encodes CASSRAGLAGTDTQYF.

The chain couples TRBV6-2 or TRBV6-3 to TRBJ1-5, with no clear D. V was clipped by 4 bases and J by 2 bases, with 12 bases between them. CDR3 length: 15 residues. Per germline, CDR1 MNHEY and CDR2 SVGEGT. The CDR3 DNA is TGTGCCAGCAGTTCAGTCCCCCCGGGCAATCAGCCCCAGCATTTT. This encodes CASSSVPPGNQPQHF.

CDR3: CASFGGTDTQYF. CDR3 DNA sequence: TGTGCCAGCTTCGGGGGCACAGATACGCAGTATTTT. The chain recombines TRBV2 with TRBJ2-3, with D possibly TRBD2 on 5 matching bases. The CDR3 is 12 residues long. Trimming left V 8 bases short and J 1 base short, with 7 bases between. Germline assignment: CDR1 SNHLY and CDR2 FYNNEI.

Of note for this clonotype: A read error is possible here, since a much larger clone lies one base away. For the CDR3, the DNA is TGTGCCAGCAGTTGGGACAGGGCGGTCCAAGAGACCCGGTACTTC. Encoded protein: CASSWDRAVQETRYF. J is TRBJ2-5 and V is TRBV7-9, with TRBD1 matching 9 bases. The CDR3 extends over 15 amino acids. Per germline, CDR1 SEHNR and CDR2 FQNEAQ (reference sequence).

The CDR3 DNA sequence: TGTGCCAGCAGTTGGGGGACGGGCTATAATCAGCCCCAGCATTTT. Its translation: CASSWGTGYNQPQHF. The chain has TRBV27 and TRBJ1-5; tentative D call: TRBD1 (5 bases). Looked up from germline, CDR1 is MNHEY and CDR2 is SMNVEV (reference sequence). This CDR3 contains 15 residues. Deletions cut 4 bases from V and 4 bases from J, with 14 bases between.